This TCR beta chain originates from a study of blood T cell repertoires in COVID-19. Study context: Whether acute or convalescent, the COVID-19 samples came from the United States, Italy and Spain.

CDR3 length equals 16 residues. Germline V gene sequence: CDR1 SGHTA, CDR2 FQGNSA. V was clipped by 5 bases and J by 4 bases, with 17 bases between them. Assay used: immunoSEQ multiplex PCR; TCRdb lists only in-frame clones, some missing. The profile covers over 200,000 clones, with 80% to 90% appearing a single time and approximately 10% taken by the ten largest. The TCR comes from a man over 45 with COVID-19, enrolled during active disease. This chain uses TRBV7-2 with TRBJ2-2, with D tentatively TRBD1 (7 bases). The source material was peripheral blood. CDR3: CASSPKRQGGTGELFF. The CDR3 nucleotides read TGTGCCAGCAGCCCCAAGCGACAGGGAGGCACCGGGGAGCTGTTTTTT.